These 20 T cell receptor beta chains were sequenced from one sample in a study of ipilimumab plus nivolumab after autologous stem cell transplantation. Only in-frame clones appear in the TCRdb table, and some are missing; sequencing was by immunoSEQ multiplex PCR. The table records 12,000 or so clones, 60% to 80% of them present only once. The material was PBMCs, obtained in a trial of ipilimumab plus nivolumab as post-transplant consolidation. Receptors were obtained from a male donor with diffuse large B-cell lymphoma.

The chain couples TRBV6-1 to TRBJ1-2; no reliable D call. The CDR3 totals 13 residues. The germline V and J ends were trimmed by 0 bases and 4 bases, with 6 bases remaining between them. Looked up from germline, CDR1 is MNHNS and CDR2 is SASEGT. The CDR3 DNA is TGTGCCAGCAGTGAAGCGGGGTTCTATGGCTACACCTTC. Protein: CASSEAGFYGYTF.

As regards this clone: Since a much larger clone is just one base distant, this may be a read error. This chain connects TRBV4-1 to TRBJ1-1; 9 bases map to TRBD1. The CDR3 sequence is 14 residues long. Trimming removed 5 bases from V and 1 base from J; junction bases left unmatched: 2. Looked up from germline, CDR1 is MGHRA and CDR2 is YSYEKL. The DNA for the CDR3 is TGCGCCAGCAGCTCGGGACAGGGGAACACTGAAGCTTTCTTT. Encoded protein: CASSSGQGNTEAFF.

The gene calls are TRBV25-1 and TRBJ2-2; 7 bases fit TRBD2. The CDR3 is 15 residues long. The V gene's germline CDR1 is MGHDK and CDR2 SYGVNS. V dropped 7 bases and J dropped 6; count of bases not matched to a gene: 11. In nucleotides, the CDR3 is TGTGCCAGCATAGGACGGGGAGGGGTGCCCGGGGAGCTGTTTTTT. Protein sequence: CASIGRGGVPGELFF.

The chain combines TRBV5-6 with TRBJ2-1, with 9 bases aligning to TRBD2. This CDR3 contains 16 residues. V lost 0 bases to trimming and J lost 4 bases; unmatched junction nucleotides: 5. The germline V gene has CDR1 SGHDT and CDR2 YYEEEE. The CDR3 nucleotides read TGTGCCAGCAGCTTGGCCAAGACTAGCGGATACAATGAGCAGTTCTTC. Translating gives CASSLAKTSGYNEQFF.

The chain combines TRBV7-2 with TRBJ2-7; TRBD1 might be the D (6 bases). Trimming cost V 3 bases and J 1 base, with 19 bases left between them. Germline V CDR1 and CDR2: SGHTA, FQGNSA. The CDR3 is made up of 17 amino acids. The CDR3 here is CASSFPRETGLSYEQYF. CDR3 nucleotides: TGTGCCAGCAGCTTCCCCCGCGAGACAGGCCTATCCTACGAGCAGTACTTC. The whole variable domain, remainder taken from reference TRBV7-2 and TRBJ2-7, is GAGVSQSPSNKVTEKGKDVELRCDPISGHTALYWYRQSLGQGLEFLIYFQGNSAPDKSGLPSDRFSAERTGGSVSTLTIQRTQQEDSAVYLCASSFPRETGLSYEQYFGPGTRLTVT.

The V and J genes are TRBV2 and TRBJ2-5; perhaps TRBD2 as D (6 bases). Germline values: CDR1 SNHLY, CDR2 FYNNEI. V lost 3 bases, J lost 7 bases, and 15 bases lay in between. This CDR3 contains 14 residues. The CDR3 protein is CASSERGLGGTQYF. As DNA, the CDR3 is TGTGCCAGCAGTGAGCGGGGCTTGGGCGGGACCCAGTACTTC.

The J gene is TRBJ2-1, the V gene TRBV5-6; TRBD2 agrees at 14 bases. V dropped 3 bases and J dropped 6; count of bases not matched to a gene: 5. This CDR3 is 16 amino acids long. Germline assignment: CDR1 SGHDT and CDR2 YYEEEE. CDR3 nucleotides: TGTGCCAGCAGCTGGGGGACTAGCGGGAGTATCAATGAGCAGTTCTTC. It codes for CASSWGTSGSINEQFF.

This clone was seen many times. This chain connects TRBV9 to TRBJ2-2, with D maybe TRBD2 (6 bases). The CDR3 extends over 14 amino acids. V was trimmed by 4 bases and J by 6 bases, leaving 13 bases between them. CDR1 is SGDLS and CDR2 is YYNGEE in the germline V gene. The CDR3 region is CASSMGTDPGELFF. The CDR3 DNA is TGTGCCAGCAGCATGGGGACTGACCCCGGGGAGCTGTTTTTT.

This clone showed up just once. The chain couples TRBV12-5 to TRBJ2-7; TRBD2 might be the D (6 bases). V lost 6 bases, J lost 5 bases, and 17 bases lay in between. The CDR3 length is 14 residues. Germline assignment: CDR1 LGHNT and CDR2 FRNRAP. The DNA of the CDR3 is TGTGCTAGTGGACAAGGGGAAGGGAGGCACGAGCAGTACTTC. Protein product: CASGQGEGRHEQYF. The entire variable domain, with the rest obtained from reference TRBV12-5 and TRBJ2-7, is as follows: DARVTQTPRHKVTEMGQEVTMRCQPILGHNTVFWYRQTMMQGLELLAYFRNRAPLDDSGMPKDRFSAEMPDATLATLKIQPSEPRDSAVYFCASGQGEGRHEQYFGPGTRLTVT.

The chain couples TRBV4-2 to TRBJ2-7; 11 positions agree with TRBD2. Looked up from germline, CDR1 is LGHNA and CDR2 is YNFKEQ. The CDR3 spans 16 residues. The trim removed 4 bases at V and 5 bases at J, leaving 10 bases unmatched. CDR3: CASSPLAGGGRNEQYF. CDR3 in DNA: TGTGCCAGCAGCCCTCTAGCGGGGGGAGGTAGGAACGAGCAGTACTTC.

The rearrangement uses TRBV19 and TRBJ2-5, with a weak D call TRBD1 (6 bases). The J call is in doubt because the DNA end fits TRBJ2-7 better. The CDR3 is made up of 15 amino acids. CDR1 is LNHDA and CDR2 is SQIVND in the germline V gene (reference sequence). This CDR3 reads CATRAETGLTYEQYF. Here the CDR3 DNA reads TGTGCCACCCGGGCCGAGACAGGTTTAACCTACGAGCAGTACTTC.

The gene calls are TRBV9 and TRBJ2-2; D is uncertain. The CDR3 length is 14 residues. V lost 3 bases and J lost 0, with 6 bases in between. Germline assignment: CDR1 SGDLS and CDR2 YYNGEE. CDR3 in DNA: TGTGCCAGCAGCGGACGAACGAACACCGGGGAGCTGTTTTTT. Amino acid sequence: CASSGRTNTGELFF.

V gene TRBV18 combines with J gene TRBJ1-2; no clear D gene. This CDR3 is 15 amino acids long. The germline V gene encodes CDR1 KGHSH and CDR2 LQKENI. Trimming cost V 2 bases and J 4 bases, with 14 bases left between them. This CDR3 reads CASSPSSDIPYGYTF. The DNA for the CDR3 is TGTGCCAGCTCACCATCCAGCGATATTCCCTATGGCTACACCTTC.

V and J are TRBV2 and TRBJ2-7, with D maybe TRBD1 (6 bases). The CDR3 is 15 residues long. V shed 1 base and J shed 5 bases, with 15 bases lying between them. Looked up from germline, CDR1 is SNHLY and CDR2 is FYNNEI. The DNA for the CDR3 is TGTGCCAGCAGTGAAGGAGCAGGGGAAGGGGACGAGCAGTACTTC. Residues: CASSEGAGEGDEQYF.

The V gene is TRBV7-9, the J gene TRBJ1-1; D is undetermined. Germline-derived CDR1 and CDR2 are SEHNR and FQNEAQ (reference sequence). Trimming shortened V by 4 bases and J by 3 bases, and 21 bases separated the two germline ends. The CDR3 spans 17 residues. The CDR3 spells CASSSYTPGILHTEAFF. CDR3 in DNA: TGTGCCAGCAGCTCATACACCCCCGGTATTTTGCACACTGAAGCTTTCTTT.

The rearrangement links TRBV9 to TRBJ2-5; no clear D. The germline CDR1 and CDR2 sequences are SGDLS and YYNGEE. The CDR3 extends over 12 amino acids. The V end lost 3 bases, the J end lost 1 base, and 4 bases lay between the germline ends. The CDR3 DNA reads as TGTGCCAGCAGCGCCGTCCAAGAGACCCAGTACTTC. As protein: CASSAVQETQYF.

This chain uses TRBV19 with TRBJ2-6; 7 bases align to TRBD2. CDR3 length: 16 amino acids. Germline CDR1 reads LNHDA; CDR2 reads SQIVND (reference sequence). V lost 7 bases to trimming and J lost 0 bases; unmatched junction nucleotides: 6. The chain's CDR3 is CASKSGRASGANVLTF. The CDR3 coding sequence is TGTGCCAGTAAAAGTGGGAGGGCCTCTGGGGCCAACGTCCTGACTTTC. Filled out from reference TRBV19 and TRBJ2-6, the complete variable domain reads DGGITQSPKYLFRKEGQNVTLSCEQNLNHDAMYWYRQDPGQGLRLIYYSQIVNDFQKGDIAEGYSVSREKKESFPLTVTSAQKNPTAFYLCASKSGRASGANVLTFGAGSRLTVL.

This clone was seen a few times. V and J are TRBV2 and TRBJ2-7; 8 nucleotides match TRBD1. The CDR3 runs 13 residues. Per the germline V gene, CDR1 is SNHLY and CDR2 is FYNNEI. Trimming took 6 bases from V and 4 from J; bases not matched to a gene: 5. Here the CDR3 reads CASRTGEIYEQYF. CDR3 DNA: TGTGCCAGCAGGACAGGGGAAATTTACGAGCAGTACTTC.

The V and J genes are TRBV18 and TRBJ1-2; D uncertain. CDR1 KGHSH and CDR2 LQKENI come from the germline V gene. Trimming removed 2 bases from V and 7 bases from J, with 14 bases in between. The CDR3 loop spans 14 amino acids. CDR3 amino acids: CASSPEHFDLGYTF. The CDR3 DNA reads TGTGCCAGCTCACCAGAGCATTTCGATCTTGGCTACACCTTC.

This clone was observed a handful of times. V and J are TRBV4-2 and TRBJ1-1, with 12 bases identical to TRBD1. Germline V gene lookup returns CDR1 LGHNA and CDR2 YNFKEQ. The CDR3 runs to 17 residues. Losses at the gene ends were 5 bases for V and 1 base for J; bases not matched to a gene: 8. For the CDR3, the DNA is TGTGCCAGCAGCTCGGAGGGGACAGGGGGCTGGAACACTGAAGCTTTCTTT. Protein product: CASSSEGTGGWNTEAFF.